This T cell receptor (beta chain) was recorded in a study of blood T cell repertoires in COVID-19. Overall study: Specimens from acute and convalescent COVID-19 originated in the United States, Italy and Spain. PBMCs, B-cell-depleted T cells, or T cells were the source of the cDNA or gDNA that made up the material.

Per germline, CDR1 LGHDT and CDR2 YNNKEL (reference sequence). V shed 3 bases, J shed 7 bases, and the junction held 15 bases outside the gene matches. The CDR3 covers 17 residues. Original handling: Estimates of nucleated cell counts were drawn from the amplification of reference gene primers. Here immunoSEQ multiplex PCR was the method, and the copy in TCRdb shows in-frame clones only, minus some. V and J calls and clone size are as listed in that table; D and trimming were resolved from the DNA. Among 180,000 or so clones listed, approximately 89% were seen once. The material sequenced was peripheral blood. V gene TRBV3-1 (or the pseudogene TRBV3-2) combines with J gene TRBJ2-3, with 8 bases fitting TRBD2. The clonotype comes from a woman in her twenties or thirties with acute or convalescent COVID-19. The CDR3 DNA sequence: TGTGCCAGCAGCCAGGGGCGTTGGGCGGGAGGAAGAAATACGCAGTATTTT. It yields the protein CASSQGRWAGGRNTQYF.